The text below deals with one TCR beta chain. The antigen remains undetermined. The data derive from a study of cytomegalovirus exposure and HLA in healthy donors. The PCR ran on 60 Vbeta and 13 Jbeta primers. The assay was immunoSEQ multiplex PCR, and TCRdb's table has in-frame clones only and misses some. Among tens of thousands of clones listed, around 86% were seen once. Whole-study results and caveats: Later analysis identified a missense DCLRE1C variant that was linked to TCR beta V- and J-gene trimming. Listed as cytomegalovirus-associated were 170 or so TCR beta chains. In a later analysis, specific HLA alleles were associated with around 17,000 TCR beta sequences at a 0.05 false discovery rate.

The CDR3 has 14 residues. V was clipped by 4 bases and J by 5 bases, with 9 bases between them. Germline CDR1 is MNHEY and CDR2 is SVGAGI. The receptor's source is a middle-aged woman in good health and CMV-seropositive. V usage is TRBV6-5 and J usage is TRBJ1-6; maybe TRBD1 (6 bases). The specimen sequenced was PBMCs. CDR3 protein: CASSWDTNNSPLHF. The CDR3 DNA sequence: TGTGCCAGCAGTTGGGACACAAATAATTCACCCCTCCACTTT.